One and the same sample provided the 2 T cell receptor beta chains below, sequenced in a study of blood T cells in healthy people across ages. A second PCR of about 6 to 12 cycles used a sample-barcoded 5' primer and a J-beta primer mix. TCRdb re-called the 5' RACE reads through MiXCR, storing one row per CDR3 protein. This table has around 1,000,000 distinct CDR3 sequences, under 30% appearing once. A further study also used this sample, focusing on T cells of mothers and their children.

The sequenced sample consisted of blood. The receptors originated from a girl aged 2 to 10 in good health.

The CDR3 bases are TGCAGCGTTGAGGAAGGGGAAACCTACGAGCAGTACTTC. It specifies CSVEEGETYEQYF. This chain joins TRBV29-1 and TRBJ2-5; weak D call: TRBD1 (5 bases). The J call may be in error: the DNA end matches TRBJ2-7 better. Per germline, CDR1 SQVTM and CDR2 ANQGSEA. The CDR3 extends over 13 amino acids.

The chain carries TRBV12-3 or TRBV12-4 and TRBJ1-2; 7 bases map to TRBD1. V was clipped by 9 bases and J by 8 bases; unmatched bases: 9. CDR3 length equals 12 residues. The CDR3 region has the DNA TGTGCCAGTTACGGGACAGTAGTAGGCTACACCTTC. This encodes CASYGTVVGYTF.